Below, one TCR beta chain is given with its context. In the source study's methods: Quantification of nucleated cells was approximated via reference gene primer amplification. Repertoires were generated with immunoSEQ multiplex PCR, while TCRdb's copy carries only in-frame clones and drops some. The V and J calls and clone size are taken from that table; D and trimming were inferred from the DNA. The sample consists of some 220,000 clones, approximately 85% of them appearing once. The data are from a study of blood T cell repertoires in COVID-19. Study-wide context: Italy, Spain and the United States were the sources of the convalescent and acute COVID-19 samples. Sources were T cells, B-cell-depleted T cells, or PBMCs; the material itself was cDNA or gDNA.

A Seattle source enrolled patients during active infection and followed them longitudinally. This CDR3 spans 13 amino acids. Germline V gives CDR1 SGHTA, CDR2 FQGTGA. The ends were cut back, 4 bases at V and 5 bases at J, with 12 bases in the middle. This sequence originates from a woman aged 70 to 79 with COVID-19, enrolled during active disease. V usage is TRBV7-3 and J usage is TRBJ2-7; D gene ambiguous. The sequencing sample was made of peripheral blood. CDR3 sequence reads: CASSSSLLHEQYF. The CDR3 coding sequence is TGTGCCAGCAGCTCTTCCCTATTACACGAGCAGTACTTC.